This T cell receptor (beta chain) emerged from a study of shared clonotypes between healthy human individuals (dated by TCRdb to 2018 to 2021). Background for the entire study: A couple of women and a few men aged 18 to 49 years were included in the cohort. For each donor, three plates each were used for CD4 naive and CD4 memory, two plates were used for CD8 naive, and one plate was used for CD8 memory. To estimate repertoire size and how much clonotype sharing occurs between individuals, the study deeply sequenced the blood TCR repertoires of 5 or 6 healthy adults. Different laboratories and diverse techniques were used to prepare libraries and sequence TCR repertoires, to increase sequencing depth and limit assay-specific biases. Leukapheresis yielded between about 0.85 and 10 billion PBMCs per donor. Broader findings and caveats from the paper: Compared with non-shared clonotypes, clonotypes shared by all four sorted-subset donors had higher generation probabilities. Naive subsets generally had larger estimated clonotype richness than memory subsets. Only blood was sampled, and tissue TCR repertoires likely differ from those in blood. Rarefaction of sorted-subset datasets indicated incomplete sequencing despite the large sequencing depth. The small number of donors limited the genetic and exposure-history diversity represented. Based on pairwise subsampling, the degree of clonotype sharing among donors was expected to be affected by sequencing depth. Roughly 5% of naive CD4, 3.5% of naive CD8, about 2.1% of memory CD4, and roughly 0.4% of memory CD8 clonotypes were shared across a few donors.

Sequences MNHNS (CDR1) and SASEGT (CDR2) are obtained from the germline V gene. V sheds 2 bases and J sheds 2 bases, leaving 9 bases between their ends. The CDR3 runs 14 residues from the cysteine to the phenylalanine. Here the CDR3 DNA is all that survives: 42 bases in frame from base 1. Regarding this clone: Its recognized antigen is unknown. Base-call qualities are not available, and no considerably larger clone is one nucleotide away.

Healthy HIV-negative adults with no recently reported acute infections or vaccinations were included as donors. All donors were Caucasian adults living in Nashville, Tennessee, USA. CD4+ T cells were enriched by magnetic negative selection, after which naive cells were positively selected on CD45RA and the negative fraction was taken as the memory subset. Blood was collected by leukapheresis, and PBMCs were isolated by Ficoll-Histopaque density gradient centrifugation and then cryopreserved in liquid nitrogen vapor phase. Analytical flow cytometry was used to check the purity and quantity of every magnetically sorted T cell population. Genomic DNA was isolated from every sorted fraction and measured by UV absorbance on a Nanodrop 2000c. TCR CDR3 regions were amplified from genomic DNA by multiplex PCR using the deep immunoSEQ assay. Genomic DNA extracted from each cell subset was distributed evenly over all wells of several immunoSEQ 96-well plates, and each plate served as one replicate. For sorted subsets, roughly 200 ng of genomic DNA, equivalent to 25,000 to 30,000 T cell genomes, went into each replicate PCR. Purified libraries were quantified with a Qubit 3.0 fluorometer, sized on a Bioanalyzer 2100, and re-quantified with the KAPA Library Quantification kit. Every immunoSEQ 96-well plate was sequenced on a dedicated single-read 150-cycle Illumina NextSeq 550 flow cell. In the paper's pipeline: Because only junctional sequences without quality scores were contained in the immunoSEQ output, filtering matching that applied to full-length reads could not be performed. Sequences were annotated with PyIR, a Python wrapper for IgBLAST v1.9, using IMGT germline references to assign V/J genes and CDR3. Any read was removed if the V/J assignment was weak (E-value above 1e-6), the CDR3 was missing, or the read contained stop codons, out-of-frame junctions, or ambiguous translated residues. V3J clonotypes were defined as sequences sharing an identical inferred V gene, J gene, and CDR3 amino acid sequence. Percentage overlap between repertoires was calculated by dividing the number of shared unique clonotypes by the size of the smaller repertoire. RTK rarefaction, the Chao1 estimator, and Recon v2.1 estimates of unobserved clonotypes were used to assess repertoire richness. Generation probabilities were computed with OLGA for all TCRbeta clonotypes obtained by the gDNA method from four donors. Entries here come from immuneACCESS through TCRdb and include only in-frame sequences with V and J called. Some clones fail to appear in such tables; in the studies checked, an unresolved V gene covers under half of the shortfall, and the cause of the remainder is unknown. V and J calls and clone size are those listed in that table; D and trimming were worked out from the DNA. The sample table shows 2 million to 2.5 million clones, and approximately 94% are seen once. The top ten clonotypes cover 0.36% of the sample.

The receptor was isolated from a man in his late teens or twenties in good health. Some clones in this sample may be carry-over from other donors' samples. The rearranged segments are TRBV6-1 and TRBJ1-2, with the D gene uncertain. Sequenced: naive CD4+ T cells from PBMCs. The intended sense of this specimen's cell subset or site label: CD45RA+ positively selected. Here the CDR3 is given as CASSETTANYGYTF. The nucleotide sequence reads as follows: TGTGCCAGCAGTGAAACGACCGCAAACTATGGCTACACCTTC.